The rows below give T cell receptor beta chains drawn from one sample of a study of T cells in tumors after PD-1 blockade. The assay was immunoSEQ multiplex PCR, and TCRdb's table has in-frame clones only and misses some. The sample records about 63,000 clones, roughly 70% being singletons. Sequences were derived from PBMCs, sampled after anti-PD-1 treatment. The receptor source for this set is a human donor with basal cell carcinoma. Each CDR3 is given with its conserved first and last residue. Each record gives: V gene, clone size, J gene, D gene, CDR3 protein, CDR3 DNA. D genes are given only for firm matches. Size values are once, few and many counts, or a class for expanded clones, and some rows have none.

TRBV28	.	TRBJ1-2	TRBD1	CASRPPGQLNYGYTF	TGTGCCAGCAGGCCGCCGGGACAGCTTAACTATGGCTACACCTTC
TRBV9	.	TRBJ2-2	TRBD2	CASSVAVASGADTGELFF	TGTGCCAGCAGCGTAGCAGTGGCTAGCGGGGCCGACACCGGGGAGCTGTTTTTT
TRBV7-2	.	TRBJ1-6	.	CASSLWAGSSYNSPLHF	TGTGCCAGCAGCTTATGGGCGGGGAGCTCCTATAATTCACCCCTCCACTTT
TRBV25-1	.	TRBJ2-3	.	CASSGNRGQGDTQYF	TGTGCCAGCAGTGGAAACCGGGGCCAGGGAGATACGCAGTATTTT
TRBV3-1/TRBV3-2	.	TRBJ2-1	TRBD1	CASSQPGQLFINEQFF	TGTGCCAGCAGCCAACCGGGACAGCTTTTTATAAATGAGCAGTTCTTC
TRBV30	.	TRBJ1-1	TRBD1	CAQDRGYVGEAFF	TGTGCGCAGGACAGGGGTTATGTTGGTGAAGCTTTCTTT
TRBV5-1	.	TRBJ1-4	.	CASSLAQGATNEKLFF	TGCGCCAGCAGCTTGGCACAGGGCGCAACTAATGAAAAACTGTTTTTT
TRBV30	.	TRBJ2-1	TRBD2	CAWTPSGGARNEQFF	TGTGCCTGGACTCCTAGCGGGGGGGCAAGGAATGAGCAGTTCTTC
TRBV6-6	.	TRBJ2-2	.	CASSYDRLNTGELFF	TGTGCCAGCAGTTACGACAGGCTGAACACCGGGGAGCTGTTTTTT
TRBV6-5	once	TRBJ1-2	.	CASSSAYGYTF	TGTGCCAGCAGTTCCGCCTATGGCTACACCTTC
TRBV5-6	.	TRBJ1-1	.	CASSPGFRGTEAFF	TGTGCCAGCAGCCCGGGATTCCGGGGAACTGAAGCTTTCTTT
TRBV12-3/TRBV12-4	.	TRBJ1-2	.	CASSLRAYGYTF	TGTGCCAGCAGTTTAAGAGCCTATGGCTACACCTTC
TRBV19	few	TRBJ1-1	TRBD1	CASSITGVSTEAFF	TGTGCCAGTAGTATAACAGGGGTAAGCACTGAAGCTTTCTTT
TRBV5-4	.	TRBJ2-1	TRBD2	CASSKIGLDLNEQFF	TGTGCCAGCAGCAAGATTGGACTAGACCTCAATGAGCAGTTCTTC
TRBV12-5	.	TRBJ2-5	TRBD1	CASGLLRGTGHQETQYF	TGTGCTAGTGGTTTGCTACGAGGGACAGGGCACCAAGAGACCCAGTACTTC
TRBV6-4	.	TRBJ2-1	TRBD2	CASSPQRGMTYNEQFF	TGTGCCAGCAGCCCACAGCGGGGGATGACCTACAATGAGCAGTTCTTC
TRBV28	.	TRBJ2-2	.	CASGPEGRATGELFF	TGTGCCAGCGGCCCGGAGGGACGCGCCACCGGGGAGCTGTTTTTT
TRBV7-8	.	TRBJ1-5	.	CASSLGRAFNQPQHF	TGTGCCAGCAGCTTAGGCAGGGCATTCAATCAGCCCCAGCATTTT
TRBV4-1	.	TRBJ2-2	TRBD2	CASSPGGAGELFF	TGCGCCAGCAGCCCGGGGGGGGCCGGGGAGCTGTTTTTT
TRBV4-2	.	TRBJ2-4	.	CASSQTFTGAKNIQYF	TGTGCCAGCAGCCAAACCTTCACGGGGGCCAAAAACATTCAGTACTTC
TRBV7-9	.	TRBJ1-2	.	CASSLVANYGYTF	TGTGCCAGCAGCTTAGTCGCTAACTATGGCTACACCTTC
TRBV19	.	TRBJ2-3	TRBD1	CASSAGTVFTDTQYF	TGTGCCAGTAGTGCTGGGACAGTGTTCACAGATACGCAGTATTTT
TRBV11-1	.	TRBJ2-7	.	CASSASSYEQYF	TGTGCCAGCAGCGCCAGTTCCTACGAGCAGTACTTC
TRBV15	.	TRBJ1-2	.	CATSRDLGYGYTF	TGTGCCACCAGCAGAGATCTGGGGTATGGCTACACCTTC
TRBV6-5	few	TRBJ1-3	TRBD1	CASSYFGTDSGNTIYF	TGTGCCAGCAGTTACTTTGGGACAGACTCTGGAAACACCATATATTTT
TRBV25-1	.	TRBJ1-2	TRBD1	CASKSDRGNGYTF	TGTGCCAGCAAGTCGGACAGGGGGAATGGCTACACCTTC
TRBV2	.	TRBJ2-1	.	CASSDYEQFF	TGTGCCAGCAGTGACTATGAGCAGTTCTTC
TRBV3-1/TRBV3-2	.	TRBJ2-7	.	CASSQDGGRAYEQYF	TGTGCCAGCAGCCAAGATGGGGGGCGCGCCTACGAGCAGTACTTC
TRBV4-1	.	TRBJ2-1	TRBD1	CASSHGTGDLNEQFF	TGCGCCAGCAGCCACGGGACAGGGGATTTGAATGAGCAGTTCTTC
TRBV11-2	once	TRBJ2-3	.	CASSLLVGTDTQYF	TGTGCCAGCAGCTTACTAGTTGGAACAGATACGCAGTATTTT
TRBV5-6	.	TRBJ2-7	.	CASSPGRSYEQYF	TGTGCCAGCAGCCCGGGACGGTCCTACGAGCAGTACTTC
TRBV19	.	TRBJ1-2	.	CASSIDLAGFGYTF	TGTGCCAGTAGTATAGATCTAGCAGGGTTTGGCTACACCTTC
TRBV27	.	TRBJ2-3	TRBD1	CASSSPLTGSDTQYF	TGTGCCAGCAGTTCCCCATTGACAGGGTCAGATACGCAGTATTTT
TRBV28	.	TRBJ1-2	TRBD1	CASSLLIVGQGSGYTF	TGTGCCAGCAGTTTATTAATCGTAGGACAGGGTAGTGGCTACACCTTC
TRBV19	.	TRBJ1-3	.	CASIPQAGNTIYF	TGTGCCAGTATCCCCCAGGCCGGAAACACCATATATTTT
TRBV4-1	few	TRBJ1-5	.	CASSQGGENQPQHF	TGCGCCAGCAGCCAAGGGGGGGAGAATCAGCCCCAGCATTTT
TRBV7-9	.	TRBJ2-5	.	CASSLEVPGWVQETQYF	TGTGCCAGCAGCTTAGAGGTCCCGGGGTGGGTCCAAGAGACCCAGTACTTC
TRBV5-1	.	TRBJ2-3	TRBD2	CASSFTSGGADTQYF	TGCGCCAGCAGCTTTACTAGCGGGGGCGCAGATACGCAGTATTTT
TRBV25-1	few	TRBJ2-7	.	CASSIPGTYEQYF	TGTGCCAGCAGTATCCCAGGGACCTACGAGCAGTACTTC